This entry features one T cell receptor beta chain sequence. Its antigen remains unknown. This entry comes from a study of beta chain features in type 1 diabetes. Turning to the study itself: Sorted cells, 90 million to 130 million in number, were examined across all samples.

Germline loops: CDR1 SGDLS, CDR2 YYNGEE. Trimming cost V 4 bases and J 7 bases, with 23 bases left between them. CDR3 size: 16 residues. Regarding the study as a whole: All four CD4+ subsets from Type 1 diabetes patients carried moderately but significantly shorter TCRB CDR3s.

Isolated RNA was reverse transcribed in full, so expressed TCRB transcripts were sequenced. The method was immunoSEQ multiplex PCR; TCRdb's version includes in-frame clones alone and lacks a portion of them. This sample carries around 260,000 clones, about a fifth of them seen once, and the ten largest clones take around 0.028%. The sequenced material came from naive CD4+ T cells from blood. This clonotype was obtained from a woman in her 40s with type 1 diabetes. The chain employs TRBV9 and TRBJ2-5; no clear D. The DNA for the CDR3 is TGTGCCAGCAGCCCTCAAATGGCTCTGGTTCTAGGGACCCAGTACTTC. It yields the protein CASSPQMALVLGTQYF.